This T cell receptor (beta chain) is from a study of cytomegalovirus exposure and HLA in healthy donors. Whole-study context: Most donors, roughly 77% of more than 300 genotyped, fell in the Caucasian-associated ancestry cluster. Overall study findings and caveats: In a later analysis, a missense DCLRE1C variant was linked to TCR beta V- and J-gene trimming. Earlier findings revealed that most TCR beta V segments proved productive either about 87% or about 30% of the time. In vitro checks showed that a few CMV-associated chains really do target CMV antigens.

The PCR employed 60 Vbeta primers together with 13 Jbeta primers. Only in-frame clones appear in the TCRdb table, and some are missing; sequencing was by immunoSEQ multiplex PCR. This table has 150,000 to 200,000 clones, approximately 73% appearing once. In this sample, this clone turned up a few times. As yet, its antigen is unknown. The CDR3 length is 14 residues. Trimming removed 4 bases from V and 3 bases from J, with 13 bases in between. CDR1 SGHDT and CDR2 YYEEEE come from the germline V gene. The sequence was collected from a man younger than 45 in good health and CMV-seropositive. Sequenced sample: PBMCs. The chain combines TRBV5-6 with TRBJ1-1; D unresolved. The CDR3 spells CASSVEAVYTEAFF. DNA for the CDR3: TGTGCCAGCAGCGTGGAGGCGGTCTACACTGAAGCTTTCTTT.